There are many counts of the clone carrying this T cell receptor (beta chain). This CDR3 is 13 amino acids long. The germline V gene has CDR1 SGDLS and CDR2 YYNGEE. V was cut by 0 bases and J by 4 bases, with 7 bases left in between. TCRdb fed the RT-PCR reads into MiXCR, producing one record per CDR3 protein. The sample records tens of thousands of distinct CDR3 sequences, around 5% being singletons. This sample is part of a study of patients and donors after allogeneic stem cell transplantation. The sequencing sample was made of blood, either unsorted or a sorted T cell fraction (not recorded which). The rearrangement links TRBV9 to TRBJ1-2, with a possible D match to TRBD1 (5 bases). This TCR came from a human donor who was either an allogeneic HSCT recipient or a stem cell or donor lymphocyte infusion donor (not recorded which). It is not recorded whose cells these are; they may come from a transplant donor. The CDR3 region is CASSVGGAYGYTF. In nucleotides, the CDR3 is TGTGCCAGCAGCGTAGGAGGGGCCTATGGCTACACCTTC. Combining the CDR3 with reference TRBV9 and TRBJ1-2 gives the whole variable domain DSGVTQTPKHLITATGQRVTLRCSPRSGDLSVYWYQQSLDQGLQFLIQYYNGEERAKGNILERFSAQQFPDLHSELNLSSLELGDSALYFCASSVGGAYGYTFGSGTRLTVV.